The 26 T cell receptor beta chains below come from one sample, sequenced in a study of blood T cell repertoires in COVID-19. Measured with immunoSEQ multiplex PCR; TCRdb has only the in-frame clones, and not every one. The sample lists around 260,000 clones; approximately 83% were seen once. Sequenced: peripheral blood. Every receptor here comes from a human donor in a cohort sampled during active COVID-19.

In its sample, this clone was seen a few times. The chain uses TRBV28 and TRBJ1-1; D unresolved. CDR1 MDHEN and CDR2 SYDVKM come from the germline V gene. V was trimmed by 8 bases and J by 3 bases, leaving 10 bases between them. CDR3 length equals 12 residues. CDR3: CASREWYTEAFF. The DNA of the CDR3 is TGTGCCAGCCGCGAGTGGTACACTGAAGCTTTCTTT.

The chain uses TRBV7-9 and TRBJ1-2, with 8 bases fitting TRBD1. Germline values: CDR1 SEHNR, CDR2 FQNEAQ (reference sequence). This CDR3 region has 13 residues. Trimming removed 5 bases from V and 5 bases from J; junction bases left unmatched: 4. The DNA for the CDR3 is TGTGCCAGCAGCCCGAGACAGGGGTATGGCTACACCTTC. Translated, it gives CASSPRQGYGYTF.

The rearrangement joins TRBV5-1 to TRBJ2-5, with a weak D call TRBD1 (5 bases). The V and J ends lost 6 bases and 5 bases respectively, with 14 bases between them. CDR3 length equals 13 residues. Germline V gene sequence: CDR1 SGHRS, CDR2 YFSETQ. This chain's CDR3 is CASTLHNRETQYF. CDR3 nucleotide sequence: TGCGCCAGCACCCTACATAACAGGGAGACCCAGTACTTC.

The chain carries TRBV21-1 and TRBJ1-5. TRBV21-1 is deemed a pseudogene. CDR3 length equals 17 residues. For the CDR3, the DNA is TGTGCCAGCAGGCCCAGGCAGGCAGGAGGGCCGCATCAGCCCCAGCATTTT. Amino acids: CASRPRQAGGPHQPQHF.

The table lists this clone with a few counts. V gene TRBV28 combines with J gene TRBJ2-1; D call uncertain. Germline V CDR1 and CDR2: MDHEN, SYDVKM. This CDR3 is 14 amino acids long. Deletions cut 6 bases from V and 1 base from J, with 10 bases between. The CDR3 DNA reads TGTGCCAGCAGCCGCAGGTTTTCCTACAATGAGCAGTTCTTC. Translating it yields CASSRRFSYNEQFF.

The genes are TRBV5-4 and TRBJ1-2; D is uncertain. Germline CDR1 and CDR2: SGHNT and YYREEE (reference sequence). V was shortened by 3 bases and J by 2 bases, with 8 bases between the two germline ends. The CDR3 loop spans 13 amino acids. The CDR3 sequence is CASSSRGNYGYTF. Here the CDR3 DNA reads TGTGCCAGCAGCTCTCGGGGAAACTATGGCTACACCTTC.

V usage is TRBV25-1 and J usage is TRBJ1-6, with 9 bases fitting TRBD1. Germline loops: CDR1 MGHDK, CDR2 SYGVNS. The CDR3 is 15 residues long. Germline trimming cut 8 bases from V and 10 bases from J; bases unmatched to any gene: 12. The CDR3 loop is CASRPGQGVASPLHF. The CDR3 DNA sequence: TGTGCCAGCCGCCCGGGACAGGGTGTAGCATCACCCCTCCACTTT.

The chain links TRBV10-2 to TRBJ2-1, with TRBD2 matching 10 bases. CDR1 is WSHSY, CDR2 SAAADI, per germline. The J segment lost 3 bases and the V segment lost 9 bases, leaving 2 bases of the junction unmatched. The CDR3 consists of 13 residues. The CDR3 bases are TGCGCCAGTAGGACTAGCGGCTACAATGAGCAGTTCTTC. It yields the protein CASRTSGYNEQFF.

The rearrangement uses TRBV11-3 and TRBJ2-6; D gene uncertain. V lost 4 bases and J 0 bases, leaving 7 bases between the germline ends. Looked up from germline, CDR1 is SGHNT and CDR2 is YENEEA. This CDR3 is built from 15 residues. The CDR3 here is CASSSGPSGANVLTF. The CDR3 nucleotides read TGTGCCAGCAGCTCCGGTCCCTCTGGGGCCAACGTCCTGACTTTC.

V and J are TRBV29-1 and TRBJ2-5; 8 nucleotides agree with TRBD2. CDR3 length: 13 amino acids. Per the germline V gene, CDR1 is SQVTM and CDR2 is ANQGSEA. Unmatched junction bases numbered 2, after V lost 1 base and J lost 4 bases. The CDR3 loop reads CSVEALAGETQYF. CDR3 DNA sequence: TGCAGCGTTGAAGCCCTAGCGGGAGAGACCCAGTACTTC.

In its sample, this clone was seen once. The CDR3 here is CASSLDRVGNTIYF. CDR3 DNA: TGTGCCAGCAGCTTGGACAGGGTTGGAAACACCATATATTTT. This chain links TRBV5-4 with TRBJ1-3; tentatively, D is TRBD1 (6 bases). The V end lost 0 bases, the J end lost 3 bases, and 7 bases lay between the germline ends. Per the germline V gene, CDR1 is SGHNT and CDR2 is YYREEE (reference sequence). This CDR3 is 14 amino acids long.

The sample holds one count of this clone. This chain connects TRBV7-2 to TRBJ1-5, with 8 bases that match TRBD1. Germline values: CDR1 SGHTA, CDR2 FQGNSA. The V gene end was trimmed by 5 bases and the J gene end by 5 bases; junction bases not matched to a gene: 11. The CDR3 is 16 amino acids. This CDR3 reads CASSRGTGQRDQPQHF. DNA of the CDR3: TGTGCCAGCAGCCGCGGGACAGGTCAGAGAGATCAGCCCCAGCATTTT. Full variable domain (missing parts from reference TRBV7-2 and TRBJ1-5): GAGVSQSPSNKVTEKGKDVELRCDPISGHTALYWYRQSLGQGLEFLIYFQGNSAPDKSGLPSDRFSAERTGGSVSTLTIQRTQQEDSAVYLCASSRGTGQRDQPQHFGDGTRLSIL.

The chain has TRBV6-5 and TRBJ1-6; maybe TRBD1 (6 bases). V lost 5 bases and J lost 5, with 7 bases in between. CDR3 length: 13 residues. Germline V lookup: CDR1 MNHEY, CDR2 SVGAGI. The CDR3 DNA reads TGTGCCAGCAGTAGGGACAATAATTCACCCCTCCACTTT. As protein: CASSRDNNSPLHF.

The rearrangement joins TRBV18 to TRBJ2-7; TRBD2 agrees at 10 bases. Unmatched junction bases numbered 13, after V lost 2 bases and J lost 3 bases. CDR3 length equals 18 residues. Germline V gene data show CDR1 as KGHSH and CDR2 as LQKENI. The chain's CDR3 is CASSPYPVGLAGGYEQYF. CDR3 sequence (DNA): TGTGCCAGCTCACCATACCCAGTAGGATTAGCGGGGGGCTACGAGCAGTACTTC.

The chain links TRBV4-1 to TRBJ2-7; D uncertain. Looked up from germline, CDR1 is MGHRA and CDR2 is YSYEKL. CDR3 length: 15 residues. Trimming left V 2 bases short and J 3 bases short, with 14 bases between. For the CDR3, the DNA is TGCGCCAGCAGCCAACCATATCTAAACCTCTACGAGCAGTACTTC. The encoded protein is CASSQPYLNLYEQYF.

The V gene is TRBV6-5, the J gene TRBJ1-4; no definite D call. CDR3 size: 14 residues. Germline loops: CDR1 MNHEY, CDR2 SVGAGI. V lost 6 bases and J 7 bases, leaving 15 bases between the germline ends. The CDR3 bases are TGTGCCAGCAGCCCAAACCGGGGAAGTGAAAAACTGTTTTTT. This encodes CASSPNRGSEKLFF.

The chain joins TRBV5-5 to TRBJ1-2; TRBD1 agrees at 8 bases. J gave up 8 bases and V 0 bases, and 3 bases lay outside the gene matches. There are 13 residues in the CDR3. Looked up from germline, CDR1 is SGHKS and CDR2 is YYEKEE (reference sequence). In DNA form, the CDR3 reads TGTGCCAGCAGCTTGGTGCCAGGGGGCGGCTACACCTTC. The encoded protein is CASSLVPGGGYTF.

This chain links TRBV2 with TRBJ2-2, with D perhaps matching TRBD1 (6 bases). With 5 bases removed from V and 0 bases from J, the gap between germline ends came to 10 bases. This CDR3 is 15 amino acids long. Germline values: CDR1 SNHLY, CDR2 FYNNEI. CDR3 region: CASSRRTANTGELFF. DNA for the CDR3: TGTGCCAGCAGTCGGAGGACAGCGAACACCGGGGAGCTGTTTTTT.

The chain employs TRBV9 and TRBJ1-1; D is uncertain. CDR1 and CDR2 (germline): SGDLS, YYNGEE. CDR3 length: 15 amino acids. Deletions cut 0 bases from V and 0 bases from J, with 9 bases between. The CDR3 is CASSVGGILNTEAFF. CDR3 nucleotide sequence: TGTGCCAGCAGCGTAGGAGGCATCTTGAACACTGAAGCTTTCTTT.

The V call is TRBV19, the J call TRBJ2-5, with a tentative D call TRBD2 (5 bases). The CDR3 is 13 amino acids. Germline V lookup: CDR1 LNHDA, CDR2 SQIVND (reference sequence). V lost 1 base and J 5 bases, leaving 8 bases between the germline ends. CDR3 in DNA: TGTGCCAGTAGTATAGGGTTAGCGGAGACCCAGTACTTC. Translating it yields CASSIGLAETQYF.

This chain uses TRBV7-2 with TRBJ2-7, with 8 bases lining up with TRBD2. There are 15 residues in the CDR3. Germline CDR1 SGHTA, CDR2 FQGNSA. The trim removed 5 bases at V and 2 bases at J, leaving 8 bases unmatched. The CDR3 nucleotides are TGTGCCAGCAGCCCGAGCCCGGGGGGGGCCTACGAGCAGTACTTC. It translates to CASSPSPGGAYEQYF.

The V and J genes are TRBV29-1 and TRBJ1-2; maybe TRBD1 (5 bases). There are 11 residues in the CDR3. V shed 4 bases and J shed 6 bases, with 9 bases lying between them. Germline-derived CDR1 and CDR2 are SQVTM and ANQGSEA. CDR3 loop: CSVGGVDGYTF. In nucleotides, the CDR3 is TGCAGCGTTGGGGGGGTGGATGGCTACACCTTC.

This chain connects TRBV19 to TRBJ2-1, with 10 positions matching TRBD2. The V segment lost 4 bases and the J segment 15 bases; nucleotides outside the gene matches: 6. The CDR3 sequence is 12 residues long. Per germline, CDR1 LNHDA and CDR2 SQIVND (reference sequence). CDR3 sequence (DNA): TGTGCCAGTAGTACCCAGCGGGAGGGCCCGTTCTTC. This translates into CASSTQREGPFF.

This rearrangement joins TRBV7-9 to TRBJ1-2; D not certain. This CDR3 comprises 13 residues. Germline V gives CDR1 SEHNR, CDR2 FQNEAQ (reference sequence). The V and J ends lost 4 bases and 8 bases respectively, with 14 bases between them. The CDR3 sequence is CASSSEESSGYTF. The DNA for the CDR3 is TGTGCCAGCAGCTCCGAGGAGTCTAGCGGCTACACCTTC. Full variable domain (remainder filled in from reference TRBV7-9 and TRBJ1-2): DTGVSQNPRHKITKRGQNVTFRCDPISEHNRLYWYRQTLGQGPEFLTYFQNEAQLEKSRLLSDRFSAERPKGSFSTLEIQRTEQGDSAMYLCASSSEESSGYTFGSGTRLTVV.

V and J are TRBV27 and TRBJ2-7; D might be TRBD1 (6 bases). The CDR3 consists of 11 residues. V was cut by 7 bases and J by 9 bases, with 13 bases left in between. Looked up from germline, CDR1 is MNHEY and CDR2 is SMNVEV (reference sequence). Here the CDR3 reads CASTKDSRQYF. CDR3 sequence (DNA): TGTGCCAGCACTAAGGACAGCCGGCAGTACTTC.

The DNA of the CDR3 is TGTGCCAGCAGTTACTCATGGACAGGGGTCACTGAAGCTTTCTTT. Translated, it gives CASSYSWTGVTEAFF. V and J are TRBV6-5 and TRBJ1-1; 9 bases fit TRBD1. After removal of 0 bases from V and 4 bases from J, the junction contained 3 bases not matched to a gene. Germline CDR1 is MNHEY and CDR2 is SVGAGI. The CDR3 is made up of 15 amino acids.